One and the same sample provided the 5 T cell receptor beta chains below, sequenced in a study of shared clonotypes between healthy human individuals. Only in-frame clones appear in the TCRdb table, and some are missing; sequencing was by immunoSEQ multiplex PCR. In the table there are about 1.1 million clones, approximately 78% of which are singletons. Sequencing was done on a sample of memory CD4+ T cells from PBMCs. Indicated subset: CD45RA-negative fraction. The source is a man younger than 35 in good health. Some clones in this sample may be carry-over from other donors' samples.

This chain uses TRBV6-6 with TRBJ1-2; D might be TRBD1 (5 bases). Trimming removed 8 bases at V and 3 bases at J, with 16 bases between. The CDR3 is 14 residues long. Germline lookup yields CDR1 MNHNY and CDR2 SVGAGI (reference sequence). The CDR3 region is CASAKSWGDYGYTF. CDR3 in DNA: TGTGCCAGCGCCAAAAGCTGGGGGGACTATGGCTACACCTTC.

The chain is built from TRBV29-1 and TRBJ2-3; the match to TRBD2 covers 8 bases. CDR3 length equals 14 residues. Per the germline V gene, CDR1 is SQVTM and CDR2 is ANQGSEA. V lost 4 bases to trimming and J lost 3 bases; unmatched junction nucleotides: 6. The CDR3 region is CSVGRGAETDTQYF. The CDR3 DNA is TGCAGCGTTGGGCGGGGGGCGGAGACAGATACGCAGTATTTT.

V gene TRBV5-1 combines with J gene TRBJ2-2; no firm D call. This CDR3 spans 14 amino acids. Germline assignment: CDR1 SGHRS and CDR2 YFSETQ. Trimming took 6 bases from V and 1 from J, leaving 10 bases between them. CDR3 in amino acids: CASKKARNTGELFF. The CDR3 nucleotides are TGCGCCAGCAAGAAAGCCCGGAACACCGGGGAGCTGTTTTTT.

The V and J genes are TRBV28 and TRBJ2-2; possibly TRBD1 or TRBD2 for D (5 bases each). This CDR3 region has 13 residues. Deletions cut 5 bases from V and 5 bases from J, with 9 bases between. Germline loops: CDR1 MDHEN, CDR2 SYDVKM. This chain's CDR3 is CASSPGTTGELFF. For the CDR3, the DNA is TGTGCCAGCAGTCCCGGGACGACCGGGGAGCTGTTTTTT.

The chain links TRBV7-6 to TRBJ1-4; weak D call: TRBD1 (6 bases). This CDR3 comprises 17 residues. V lost 3 bases to trimming and J lost 7 bases, with 21 bases between them. The germline gives CDR1 SGHVS, CDR2 FNYEAQ. This CDR3 reads CASSLRERGTRSEKLFF. CDR3 nucleotide sequence: TGTGCCAGCAGCTTGCGGGAGAGGGGGACGCGTAGTGAAAAACTGTTTTTT.